The 24 T cell receptor beta chains below were found in one sample sequenced in a study of brain T cells in children with intractable seizures. TCRdb keeps only in-frame clones here, not all; method: immunoSEQ multiplex PCR. In the table there are 78,000 or so clones, under 95% of which are singletons. Sequenced here: peripheral blood, sampled at surgery. The receptors here all came from a girl aged 2-10 years with Rasmussen encephalitis and intractable seizures.

This CDR3 reads CASSSTSTDTQYF. The CDR3, as DNA: TGCGCCAGCAGCTCTACTAGCACAGATACGCAGTATTTT. The J gene is TRBJ2-3, the V gene TRBV5-1; no firm D call. From germline, CDR1 is SGHRS and CDR2 YFSETQ. Between the trimmed V and J ends, which lost 3 bases and 0 bases, there was a span of 5 bases. CDR3 length: 13 amino acids.

This chain links TRBV5-1 with TRBJ2-7, with a weak D call TRBD1 (6 bases). The ends were cut back, 4 bases at V and 5 bases at J, with 19 bases in the middle. Per germline, CDR1 SGHRS and CDR2 YFSETQ. The CDR3 is 15 residues long. CDR3 region: CASSPLGGRTHEQYF. The CDR3 region has the DNA TGCGCCAGCAGCCCCCTTGGGGGCAGAACGCACGAGCAGTACTTC.

The chain couples TRBV5-5 to TRBJ2-2, with 7 positions matching TRBD2. The CDR3 spans 17 residues. The V and J ends lost 0 bases and 3 bases, in that order; junction bases with no gene match: 8. Looked up from germline, CDR1 is SGHKS and CDR2 is YYEKEE (reference sequence). The CDR3: CASSLAPVAGYTGELFF. As DNA, the CDR3 is TGTGCCAGCAGCTTGGCCCCTGTAGCGGGCTACACCGGGGAGCTGTTTTTT. The complete variable domain, with remaining parts taken from reference TRBV5-5 and TRBJ2-2, reads DAGVTQSPTHLIKTRGQQVTLRCSPISGHKSVSWYQQVLGQGPQFIFQYYEKEERGRGNFPDRFSARQFPNYSSELNVNALLLGDSALYLCASSLAPVAGYTGELFFGEGSRLTVL.

V usage is TRBV9 and J usage is TRBJ2-1, with 7 bases aligning to TRBD1. V trimming: 4 bases; J trimming: 3 bases; junction bases outside the gene matches: 10. Germline V lookup: CDR1 SGDLS, CDR2 YYNGEE. The CDR3 covers 16 residues. This CDR3 reads CASSHHDRVYYNEQFF. The DNA of the CDR3 is TGTGCCAGCAGCCACCACGACAGGGTTTACTACAATGAGCAGTTCTTC.

The chain is built from TRBV24-1 and TRBJ2-5; the D call may be TRBD1 or TRBD2 (5 bases each). Trimming shortened V by 9 bases and J by 2 bases, and 9 bases separated the two germline ends. The CDR3 is 12 amino acids. CDR1 is KGHDR, CDR2 SFDVKD, per germline. In DNA, the CDR3 is TGTGCCACCGGGACGGAACAAGAGACCCAGTACTTC. This sequence encodes CATGTEQETQYF.

J is TRBJ2-7 and V is TRBV27, with 11 nucleotides matching TRBD2. J was trimmed by 7 bases and V by 8 bases; bases with no gene match: 4. Germline CDR1 reads MNHEY; CDR2 reads SMNVEV (reference sequence). CDR3 length: 12 residues. CDR3 loop: CASLGLAGEQYF. CDR3 DNA sequence: TGTGCCAGCCTTGGACTAGCGGGTGAGCAGTACTTC.

The chain combines TRBV20-1 with TRBJ2-5; TRBD2 matches 7 bases. V lost 3 bases to trimming and J lost 1 base; unmatched junction nucleotides: 5. CDR1 and CDR2 from the germline V gene are DFQATT and SNEGSKA (reference sequence). The CDR3 totals 14 residues. The CDR3 spells CSASVAGVQETQYF. DNA for the CDR3: TGCAGTGCTAGTGTTGCGGGAGTCCAAGAGACCCAGTACTTC.

CDR3 residues: CATSEPGTGNYGYTF. Here the CDR3 DNA reads TGTGCCACCAGTGAGCCAGGGACGGGGAACTATGGCTACACCTTC. The rearrangement links TRBV24-1 to TRBJ1-2, with D possibly being TRBD1 (5 bases). Between the trimmed V and J ends, which lost 4 bases and 2 bases, there was a span of 13 bases. The CDR3 length is 15 residues. In germline, CDR1 is KGHDR, CDR2 SFDVKD.

V usage is TRBV6-5 and J usage is TRBJ2-5; 8 positions agree with TRBD2. V dropped 2 bases and J dropped 4; count of bases not matched to a gene: 6. This CDR3 comprises 15 residues. The germline V gene has CDR1 MNHEY and CDR2 SVGAGI. CDR3 residues: CASSYREGGLETQYF. CDR3 sequence (DNA): TGTGCCAGCAGTTACCGGGAGGGAGGGTTAGAGACCCAGTACTTC.

The rearrangement links TRBV27 to TRBJ1-1; D unresolved. The CDR3 has 15 residues. Germline-derived CDR1 and CDR2 are MNHEY and SMNVEV (reference sequence). V was clipped by 5 bases and J by 1 base, with 14 bases between them. CDR3 amino acids: CASSTFRTPNTEAFF. For the CDR3, the DNA is TGTGCCAGCAGTACCTTCAGGACCCCGAACACTGAAGCTTTCTTT.

This clone is a singleton in its sample. The V call is TRBV10-3, the J call TRBJ1-2; 8 positions agree with TRBD1. V shed 0 bases, J shed 5 bases, and the junction held 8 bases outside the gene matches. CDR3 size: 16 residues. CDR1 is ENHRY, CDR2 SYGVKD, per germline. CDR3 DNA sequence: TGTGCCATCAGTGAGTCGACAGGGACAGGTCATTATGGCTACACCTTC. This sequence encodes CAISESTGTGHYGYTF.

This rearrangement joins TRBV6-1 to TRBJ2-3; D might be TRBD1 (6 bases). V lost 3 bases to trimming and J lost 4 bases, with 20 bases between them. CDR1 MNHNS and CDR2 SASEGT come from the germline V gene. CDR3 length equals 17 residues. CDR3 nucleotides: TGTGCCAGCAGTGATGCAGGGGACGGTAGTAACCCAGATACGCAGTATTTT. It encodes CASSDAGDGSNPDTQYF.

The gene calls are TRBV6-5 and TRBJ2-3; TRBD2 aligns across 12 bases. V shed 5 bases, J shed 8 bases, and the junction held 8 bases outside the gene matches. Per germline, CDR1 MNHEY and CDR2 SVGAGI. CDR3 length: 15 amino acids. The CDR3 is CASSLSSGRAGTQYF. The DNA of the CDR3 is TGTGCCAGCAGTCTTTCTAGCGGGAGGGCCGGTACGCAGTATTTT.

This clone occurred a few times. The rearrangement uses TRBV27 and TRBJ1-5; 9 nucleotides align to TRBD1. In germline, CDR1 is MNHEY, CDR2 SMNVEV (reference sequence). The CDR3 has 15 residues. The J segment lost 4 bases and the V segment lost 6 bases, leaving 7 bases of the junction unmatched. CDR3 nucleotide sequence: TGTGCCAGCAGAATCGCCGGACAGGGGAATCAGCCCCAGCATTTT. Translating gives CASRIAGQGNQPQHF.

This chain links TRBV11-3 with TRBJ2-5; D gene unclear. The CDR3 is made up of 11 amino acids. The V and J ends lost 5 bases and 5 bases respectively, with 6 bases between them. The germline V gene encodes CDR1 SGHNT and CDR2 YENEEA. For the CDR3, the DNA is TGTGCCAGCAGCATGACGGAGACCCAGTACTTC. Protein: CASSMTETQYF.

V is TRBV30 and J is TRBJ2-2, with a tentative D call TRBD1 (6 bases). The CDR3 is 13 amino acids. Germline-derived CDR1 and CDR2 are GTSNPN and SVGIG (reference sequence). Trimming stripped 4 bases from V and 6 bases from J, with 12 bases between. For the CDR3, the DNA is TGTGCCTGGAAGCGGACAGCTCCCGGGGAGCTGTTTTTT. The encoded protein is CAWKRTAPGELFF.

The V gene is TRBV7-2, the J gene TRBJ1-2; D not certain. From germline, CDR1 is SGHTA and CDR2 FQGNSA. CDR3 length: 17 amino acids. V was trimmed by 5 bases and J by 5 bases, leaving 24 bases between them. Here the CDR3 DNA reads TGTGCCAGCAGCCCACAAGGGAATAGAATAGTCCGTTATGGCTACACCTTC. Translated: CASSPQGNRIVRYGYTF. The complete variable domain, with remaining parts taken from reference TRBV7-2 and TRBJ1-2, reads GAGVSQSPSNKVTEKGKDVELRCDPISGHTALYWYRQSLGQGLEFLIYFQGNSAPDKSGLPSDRFSAERTGGSVSTLTIQRTQQEDSAVYLCASSPQGNRIVRYGYTFGSGTRLTVV.

This chain uses TRBV2 with TRBJ2-2, with D perhaps TRBD1 or TRBD2 (5 bases each). CDR3 length: 15 amino acids. V was cut by 6 bases and J by 5 bases, with 16 bases left in between. Germline lookup yields CDR1 SNHLY and CDR2 FYNNEI. CDR3 sequence reads: CASRETRGITGELFF. The CDR3 nucleotides read TGTGCCAGCAGGGAAACTAGGGGAATTACCGGGGAGCTGTTTTTT. The full variable domain, completed using reference TRBV2 and TRBJ2-2, is EPEVTQTPSHQVTQMGQEVILRCVPISNHLYFYWYRQILGQKVEFLVSFYNNEISEKSEIFDDQFSVERPDGSNFTLKIRSTKLEDSAMYFCASRETRGITGELFFGEGSRLTVL.

The chain joins TRBV2 to TRBJ1-2, with D perhaps TRBD1 (5 bases). V lost 1 base and J 4 bases, leaving 10 bases between the germline ends. Per the germline V gene, CDR1 is SNHLY and CDR2 is FYNNEI. The CDR3 totals 14 residues. CDR3 sequence reads: CASSEVGTGYGYTF. As DNA, the CDR3 is TGTGCCAGCAGTGAAGTGGGGACGGGCTATGGCTACACCTTC.

The chain joins TRBV2 to TRBJ2-2; TRBD1 matches 7 bases. Trimming took 6 bases from V and 4 from J; bases not matched to a gene: 8. The CDR3 contains 15 residues. From germline, CDR1 is SNHLY and CDR2 FYNNEI. The CDR3 DNA reads as TGTGCCAGCAGCGGGTGGGACAGCGCCACCGGGGAGCTGTTTTTT. Encoded protein: CASSGWDSATGELFF. The full variable domain, in which reference TRBV2 and TRBJ2-2 provide the parts outside the CDR3, is EPEVTQTPSHQVTQMGQEVILRCVPISNHLYFYWYRQILGQKVEFLVSFYNNEISEKSEIFDDQFSVERPDGSNFTLKIRSTKLEDSAMYFCASSGWDSATGELFFGEGSRLTVL.

V and J are TRBV15 and TRBJ1-2, with a tentative D call TRBD1 (5 bases). V lost 1 base and J lost 0, with 18 bases in between. This CDR3 contains 18 residues. CDR1 and CDR2 from the germline V gene are LNHNV and YYDKDF (reference sequence). CDR3: CATSRGGGDGVSNYGYTF. The CDR3 DNA is TGTGCCACCAGCAGAGGGGGAGGGGACGGAGTATCTAACTATGGCTACACCTTC.

About this clone: Sequence at one end of the junction differs from germline and may be a read error. The chain employs TRBV5-1 and TRBJ2-1; either TRBD1 or TRBD2 may supply D (6 bases each). Germline V gene sequence: CDR1 SGHRS, CDR2 YFSETQ. The CDR3 loop spans 18 amino acids. CDR3 in amino acids: CARSLAGGQGLGYNEQFF. CDR3 nucleotide sequence: TGCGCCCGCAGCTTGGCTGGGGGGCAGGGTTTGGGGTACAATGAGCAGTTCTTC.

This chain joins TRBV6-4 and TRBJ2-1; 8 bases align to TRBD2. The V and J ends lost 6 bases and 8 bases, in that order; junction bases with no gene match: 15. Germline CDR1 reads MRHNA; CDR2 reads SNTAGT. This CDR3 has 16 amino acids. DNA for the CDR3: TGTGCCAGCAGCGTCGATGCGGCGGGAGGTCGGGATGAGCAGTTCTTC. It is translated as CASSVDAAGGRDEQFF.

The chain recombines TRBV6-5 with TRBJ2-2, with D unresolved. V was pared by 7 bases and J by 7 bases, with 10 bases between. This CDR3 is 12 amino acids long. CDR1 is MNHEY, CDR2 SVGAGI, per germline. CDR3 in amino acids: CASMRLNGELFF. CDR3 sequence (DNA): TGTGCCAGCATGCGCCTCAACGGGGAGCTGTTTTTT.